These 25 T cell receptor beta chains share one sample of origin, sequenced in a study of cytomegalovirus exposure and HLA in healthy donors. TCRdb keeps only in-frame clones here, not all; method: immunoSEQ multiplex PCR. The sample records approximately 44,000 clones, roughly 85% being singletons. Sequencing was done on a sample of PBMCs. The receptors stem from a woman in her twenties or thirties in good health and CMV-seronegative.

The chain joins TRBV27 to TRBJ2-1; 7 bases line up with TRBD1. V gave up 3 bases and J gave up 5 bases; unmatched junction bases: 4. The CDR3 has 14 residues. CDR1 and CDR2 (germline): MNHEY, SMNVEV (reference sequence). The CDR3 nucleotides read TGTGCCAGCAGTTTTGACAGGGCCCACAATGAGCAGTTCTTC. Residues: CASSFDRAHNEQFF.

The chain employs TRBV25-1 and TRBJ2-1; the match to TRBD1 covers 12 bases. J was trimmed by 7 bases and V by 6 bases; bases with no gene match: 4. Germline V lookup: CDR1 MGHDK, CDR2 SYGVNS. This CDR3 is built from 14 residues. The CDR3 spells CASRGGQGANEQFF. DNA of the CDR3: TGTGCCAGCAGGGGGGGACAGGGGGCAAATGAGCAGTTCTTC. The complete variable domain, with remaining parts taken from reference TRBV25-1 and TRBJ2-1, reads EADIYQTPRYLVIGTGKKITLECSQTMGHDKMYWYQQDPGMELHLIHYSYGVNSTEKGDLSSESTVSRIRTEHFPLTLESARPSHTSQYLCASRGGQGANEQFFGPGTRLTVL.

The chain couples TRBV28 to TRBJ1-1; D remains ambiguous. The length of the CDR3 is 12 residues. Germline CDR1 MDHEN, CDR2 SYDVKM. V gave up 3 bases and J gave up 10 bases, with 12 bases separating them. CDR3 DNA: TGTGCCAGCAGTTTCCCCACAGTACGAGCTTTCTTT. It specifies CASSFPTVRAFF.

The chain has TRBV28 and TRBJ2-7, with TRBD1 as a possible D gene (7 bases). V dropped 1 base and J dropped 5 bases, with 12 bases sitting between them. The CDR3 has 14 residues. Germline assignment: CDR1 MDHEN and CDR2 SYDVKM. The CDR3 coding sequence is TGTGCCAGCAGTTTATCAGGGGGGAGGAACGAGCAGTACTTC. It translates to CASSLSGGRNEQYF.

The rearrangement links TRBV9 to TRBJ2-3; no reliable D call. From germline, CDR1 is SGDLS and CDR2 YYNGEE. The CDR3 length is 14 residues. Trimming removed 0 bases from V and 2 bases from J, with 7 bases in between. This chain's CDR3 is CASSVGAYTDTQYF. DNA of the CDR3: TGTGCCAGCAGCGTAGGGGCCTACACAGATACGCAGTATTTT.

The chain combines TRBV11-2 with TRBJ2-7; 11 bases are a match to TRBD2. This CDR3 region has 14 residues. Germline CDR1 SGHAT, CDR2 FQNNGV. Trimming removed 5 bases from V and 5 bases from J; junction bases left unmatched: 5. CDR3 bases: TGTGCCAGCAGCGTAGCGGGAGGGTTCGACGAGCAGTACTTC. Its translation is CASSVAGGFDEQYF.

J is TRBJ2-7 and V is TRBV7-8, with 10 nucleotides matching TRBD2. Germline-derived CDR1 and CDR2 are SGHVS and FQNEAQ. V shed 0 bases, J shed 5 bases, and the junction held 13 bases outside the gene matches. The CDR3 runs to 18 residues. The CDR3 bases are TGTGCCAGCAGCTTAGCTAATTGGTTTGAGCGGGAGGGGCACGAGCAGTACTTC. This translates into CASSLANWFEREGHEQYF.

The chain links TRBV28 to TRBJ1-2; possibly TRBD1 for D (5 bases). CDR1 is MDHEN, CDR2 SYDVKM, per germline. The CDR3 has 15 amino acids. Trimming stripped 6 bases from V and 5 bases from J, with 19 bases between. CDR3 sequence (DNA): TGTGCCAGCAGAGGCCCAGGGAAGGCCGAGTATGGCTACACCTTC. The encoded protein is CASRGPGKAEYGYTF.

This clone has a single count. The chain combines TRBV11-2 with TRBJ2-7; 8 nucleotides agree with TRBD1. Losses at the gene ends were 1 base for V and 3 bases for J; bases not matched to a gene: 2. In germline, CDR1 is SGHAT, CDR2 FQNNGV. The CDR3 is 14 residues long. The CDR3 region is CASSLGTGGYEQYF. In DNA form, the CDR3 reads TGTGCCAGCAGCTTAGGAACAGGGGGCTACGAGCAGTACTTC.

The genes are TRBV28 and TRBJ2-1; 7 bases line up with TRBD1. Germline V gives CDR1 MDHEN, CDR2 SYDVKM. The V segment lost 6 bases and the J segment 9 bases; nucleotides outside the gene matches: 14. The CDR3 covers 15 residues. The CDR3 DNA reads as TGTGCCAGCAGGAAGCCCGGGACAGTAAGATCTGAGCAGTTCTTC. Protein sequence: CASRKPGTVRSEQFF.

V is TRBV6-1 and J is TRBJ2-5; 13 nucleotides match TRBD2. This CDR3 is 17 amino acids long. CDR1 is MNHNS and CDR2 is SASEGT in the germline V gene. V was clipped by 1 base and J by 2 bases; unmatched bases: 4. The CDR3 bases are TGTGCCAGCAGTGAAGGTCGGACTAGCGGGAGACAAGAGACCCAGTACTTC. Protein sequence: CASSEGRTSGRQETQYF.

The V gene is TRBV13, the J gene TRBJ2-1, with 10 positions matching TRBD2. V gave up 3 bases and J gave up 5 bases; unmatched junction bases: 4. This CDR3 contains 15 residues. CDR1 is PRHDT, CDR2 FYEKMQ, per germline (reference sequence). The chain's CDR3 is CASSLSGRGDNEQFF. Here the CDR3 DNA reads TGTGCCAGCAGCTTGAGCGGGAGGGGGGACAATGAGCAGTTCTTC.

This clone was counted a single time. The rearrangement joins TRBV7-9 to TRBJ2-2, with 7 bases aligning to TRBD1. This CDR3 has 15 residues. Germline loops: CDR1 SEHNR, CDR2 FQNEAQ (reference sequence). J gave up 6 bases and V 0 bases, and 4 bases lay outside the gene matches. CDR3 amino acids: CASSLAGGKAGELFF. DNA of the CDR3: TGTGCCAGCAGCTTAGCAGGGGGCAAGGCCGGGGAGCTGTTTTTT.

This clone was detected only once. The rearrangement links TRBV19 to TRBJ2-5; 8 bases align to TRBD1. The CDR3 covers 14 residues. The V and J ends lost 4 bases and 4 bases, in that order; junction bases with no gene match: 5. Germline CDR1 LNHDA, CDR2 SQIVND (reference sequence). The CDR3: CASSTGGLGETQYF. DNA for the CDR3: TGTGCCAGTAGTACAGGGGGCCTTGGAGAGACCCAGTACTTC.

The chain recombines TRBV15 with TRBJ2-1, with unresolved D. Trimming removed 0 bases from V and 5 bases from J, with 11 bases in between. The CDR3 is 15 amino acids. The germline CDR1 and CDR2 sequences are LNHNV and YYDKDF (reference sequence). CDR3 region: CATSRDFQLNNEQFF. The CDR3 coding sequence is TGTGCCACCAGCAGAGATTTCCAACTTAACAATGAGCAGTTCTTC.

A single count supports this clone. The J gene is TRBJ1-5, the V gene TRBV6-5, with TRBD1 identical over 7 bases. With 6 bases clipped from V and 7 bases from J, the junction kept 12 bases outside the gene matches. This CDR3 comprises 15 residues. The germline gives CDR1 MNHEY, CDR2 SVGAGI. The CDR3 spells CASSSRVGTDQPQHF. CDR3 bases: TGTGCCAGCAGCAGCCGAGTAGGGACAGACCAGCCCCAGCATTTT.

The genes are TRBV30 and TRBJ2-1, with 7 bases identical to TRBD2. This CDR3 has 16 amino acids. The germline gives CDR1 GTSNPN, CDR2 SVGIG (reference sequence). With V trimmed by 4 bases and J by 10 bases, 19 bases remained unmatched. DNA of the CDR3: TGTGCCTGGAACTCGTTACCTAGCGGCCAAAGTGGGGAGCAGTTCTTC. This translates into CAWNSLPSGQSGEQFF.

This clone was counted a single time. The J gene is TRBJ2-7, the V gene TRBV20-1; D not certain. From germline, CDR1 is DFQATT and CDR2 SNEGSKA (reference sequence). Trimming took 3 bases from V and 3 from J, leaving 6 bases between them. The CDR3 has 11 residues. CDR3 in DNA: TGCAGTGCTAGGGGCAGCTACGAGCAGTACTTC. It is translated as CSARGSYEQYF.

The J gene is TRBJ1-1, the V gene TRBV13, with TRBD1 matching 10 bases. The CDR3 loop spans 15 amino acids. With 6 bases clipped from V and 1 base from J, the junction kept 5 bases outside the gene matches. Germline assignment: CDR1 PRHDT and CDR2 FYEKMQ (reference sequence). The CDR3 here is CASSPDRGQNTEAFF. CDR3 sequence (DNA): TGTGCCAGCAGTCCCGACAGGGGGCAGAACACTGAAGCTTTCTTT. The full variable domain, rest sourced from reference TRBV13 and TRBJ1-1, is AAGVIQSPRHLIKEKRETATLKCYPIPRHDTVYWYQQGPGQDPQFLISFYEKMQSDKGSIPDRFSAQQFSDYHSELNMSSLELGDSALYFCASSPDRGQNTEAFFGQGTRLTVV.

The chain carries TRBV14 and TRBJ2-5; 7 nucleotides match TRBD2. Germline trimming cut 1 base from V and 1 base from J; bases unmatched to any gene: 9. Per the germline V gene, CDR1 is SGHDN and CDR2 is FVKESK. CDR3 length equals 17 residues. The CDR3: CASSQAGGLAFQETQYF. The CDR3 DNA follows: TGTGCCAGCAGCCAAGCGGGGGGACTCGCCTTCCAAGAGACCCAGTACTTC.

The chain links TRBV28 to TRBJ1-1; D perhaps matches TRBD1 (5 bases). V shed 2 bases and J shed 5 bases, with 12 bases lying between them. This CDR3 region has 14 residues. Germline V gene sequence: CDR1 MDHEN, CDR2 SYDVKM. The CDR3 DNA is TGTGCCAGCAGTTTACAGGGTGGTGGTACTGAAGCTTTCTTT. This translates into CASSLQGGGTEAFF.

V usage is TRBV28 and J usage is TRBJ2-7; D unclear. Germline CDR1 reads MDHEN; CDR2 reads SYDVKM. CDR3 length: 13 residues. The ends were cut back, 7 bases at V and 3 bases at J, with 13 bases in the middle. The CDR3 bases are TGTGCCAGCACCAGAGCGCGGAACTACGAGCAGTACTTC. Amino acids: CASTRARNYEQYF.

The chain carries TRBV2 and TRBJ2-3, with TRBD1 as a possible D gene (6 bases). Trimming removed 7 bases at V and 3 bases at J, with 11 bases between. The CDR3 totals 13 residues. Per germline, CDR1 SNHLY and CDR2 FYNNEI. The CDR3 spells CASNTGRTDTQYF. The DNA for the CDR3 is TGTGCCAGCAATACAGGGAGAACAGATACGCAGTATTTT.

CDR3 bases: TGTGCCAGCAGTCCCGGGGGGGGGAACATTCAGTACTTC. Encoded protein: CASSPGGGNIQYF. The chain couples TRBV6-5 to TRBJ2-4, with 8 nucleotides matching TRBD2. The CDR3 is 13 residues long. Unmatched junction bases numbered 4, after V lost 5 bases and J lost 7 bases. Germline V gives CDR1 MNHEY, CDR2 SVGAGI.

V gene TRBV28 combines with J gene TRBJ1-5, with D perhaps matching TRBD1 (5 bases). CDR1 and CDR2 from the germline V gene are MDHEN and SYDVKM. The CDR3 consists of 16 residues. Trimming shortened V by 4 bases and J by 6 bases, and 19 bases separated the two germline ends. This CDR3 reads CASSSPDRGWGQPQHF. CDR3 DNA: TGTGCCAGCAGTTCCCCCGATAGGGGATGGGGTCAGCCCCAGCATTTT.